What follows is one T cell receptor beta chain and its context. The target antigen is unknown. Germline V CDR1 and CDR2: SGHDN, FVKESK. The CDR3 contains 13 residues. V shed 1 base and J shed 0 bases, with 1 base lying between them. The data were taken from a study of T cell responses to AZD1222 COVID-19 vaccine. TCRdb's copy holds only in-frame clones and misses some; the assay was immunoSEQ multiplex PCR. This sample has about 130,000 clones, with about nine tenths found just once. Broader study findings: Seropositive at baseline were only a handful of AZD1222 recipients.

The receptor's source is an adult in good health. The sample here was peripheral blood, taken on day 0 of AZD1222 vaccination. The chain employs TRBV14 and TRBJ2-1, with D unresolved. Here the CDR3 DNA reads TGTGCCAGCAGCCAAGTCTCCTACAATGAGCAGTTCTTC. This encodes CASSQVSYNEQFF.